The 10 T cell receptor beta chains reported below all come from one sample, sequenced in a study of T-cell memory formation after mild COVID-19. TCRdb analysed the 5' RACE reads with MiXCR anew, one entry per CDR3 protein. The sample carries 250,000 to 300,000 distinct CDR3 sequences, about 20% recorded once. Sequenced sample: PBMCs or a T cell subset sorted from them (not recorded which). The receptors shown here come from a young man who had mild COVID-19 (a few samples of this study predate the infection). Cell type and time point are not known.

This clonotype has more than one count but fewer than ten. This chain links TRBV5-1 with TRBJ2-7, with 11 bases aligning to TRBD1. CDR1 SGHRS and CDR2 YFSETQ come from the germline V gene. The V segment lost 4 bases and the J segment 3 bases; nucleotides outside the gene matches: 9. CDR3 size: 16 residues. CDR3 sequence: CASSLDRDRGFYEQYF. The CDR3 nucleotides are TGCGCCAGCAGCCTGGACCGGGACAGGGGGTTCTACGAGCAGTACTTC.

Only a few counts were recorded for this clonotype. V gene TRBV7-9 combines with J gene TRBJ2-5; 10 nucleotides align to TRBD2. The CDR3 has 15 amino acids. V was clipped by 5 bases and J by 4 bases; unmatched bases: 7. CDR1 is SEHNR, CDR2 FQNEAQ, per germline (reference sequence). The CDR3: CASSPGLAALETQYF. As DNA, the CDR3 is TGTGCCAGCAGCCCCGGACTAGCGGCATTAGAGACCCAGTACTTC.

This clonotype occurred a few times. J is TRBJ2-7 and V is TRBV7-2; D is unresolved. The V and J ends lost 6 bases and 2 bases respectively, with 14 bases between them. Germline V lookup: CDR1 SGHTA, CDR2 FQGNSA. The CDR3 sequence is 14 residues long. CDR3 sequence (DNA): TGTGCCAGCAGTTTGTTATCGGCCACCTACGAGCAGTACGTC. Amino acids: CASSLLSATYEQYV.

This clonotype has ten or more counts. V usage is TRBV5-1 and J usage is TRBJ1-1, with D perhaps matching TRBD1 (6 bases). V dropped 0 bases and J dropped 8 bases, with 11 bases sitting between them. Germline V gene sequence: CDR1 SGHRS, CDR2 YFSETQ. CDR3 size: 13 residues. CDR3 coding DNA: TGCGCCAGCAGCTTGGGGGGGACACCAGAAGCTTTCTTT. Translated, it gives CASSLGGTPEAFF.

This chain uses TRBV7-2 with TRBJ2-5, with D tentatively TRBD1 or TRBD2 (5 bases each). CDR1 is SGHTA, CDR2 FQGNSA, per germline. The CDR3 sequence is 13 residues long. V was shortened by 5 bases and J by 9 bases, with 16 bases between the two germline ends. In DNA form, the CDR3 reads TGTGCCAGCAGCGTGGACTTGGGGCGAGCCCAGTACTTC. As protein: CASSVDLGRAQYF.

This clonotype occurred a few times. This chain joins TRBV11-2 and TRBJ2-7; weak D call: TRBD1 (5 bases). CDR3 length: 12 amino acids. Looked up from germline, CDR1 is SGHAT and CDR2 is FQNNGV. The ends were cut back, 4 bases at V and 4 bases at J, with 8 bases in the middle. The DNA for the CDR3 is TGTGCCAGCAGCTCCAGGGTTTACGAGCAGTACTTC. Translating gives CASSSRVYEQYF.

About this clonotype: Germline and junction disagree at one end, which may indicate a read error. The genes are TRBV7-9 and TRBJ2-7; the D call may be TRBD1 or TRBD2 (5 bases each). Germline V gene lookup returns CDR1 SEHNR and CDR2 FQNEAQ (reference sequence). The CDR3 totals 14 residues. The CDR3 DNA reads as TGTGCCGGCAGCCCCGGGACGGGCTCCTACGAGCAGTACTTC. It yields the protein CAGSPGTGSYEQYF.

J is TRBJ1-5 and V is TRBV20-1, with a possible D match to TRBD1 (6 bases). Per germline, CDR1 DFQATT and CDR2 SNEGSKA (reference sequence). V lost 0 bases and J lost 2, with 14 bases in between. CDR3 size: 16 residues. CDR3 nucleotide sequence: TGCAGTGCTAGAGATCCCGGACAGCCCCGCAATCAGCCCCAGCATTTT. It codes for CSARDPGQPRNQPQHF.

Here the CDR3 DNA reads TGTGCCAGCAGCCCCGGGGGGAATTCACCCCTCCACTTT. This codes for CASSPGGNSPLHF. The chain uses TRBV6-5 and TRBJ1-6; tentatively, D is TRBD1 (5 bases). The CDR3 is 13 amino acids. The germline V and J ends were trimmed by 6 bases and 7 bases, with 10 bases remaining between them. Germline assignment: CDR1 MNHEY and CDR2 SVGAGI.

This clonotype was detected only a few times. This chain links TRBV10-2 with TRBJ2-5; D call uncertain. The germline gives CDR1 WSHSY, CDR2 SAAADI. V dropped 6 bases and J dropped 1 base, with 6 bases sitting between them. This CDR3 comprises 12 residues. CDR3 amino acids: CASSPIQETQYF. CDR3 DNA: TGCGCCAGCAGCCCTATCCAAGAGACCCAGTACTTC.